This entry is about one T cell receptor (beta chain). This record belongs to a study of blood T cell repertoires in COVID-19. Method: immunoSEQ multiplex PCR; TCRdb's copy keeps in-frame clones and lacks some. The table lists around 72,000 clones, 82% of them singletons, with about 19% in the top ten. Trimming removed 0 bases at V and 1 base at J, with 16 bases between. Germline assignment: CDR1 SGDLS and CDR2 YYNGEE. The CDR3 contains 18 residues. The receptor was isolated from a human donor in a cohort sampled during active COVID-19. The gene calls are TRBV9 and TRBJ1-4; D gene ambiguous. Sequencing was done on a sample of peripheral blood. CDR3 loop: CASSVVPNPSLTNEKLFF. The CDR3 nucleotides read TGTGCCAGCAGCGTAGTACCGAATCCGAGCTTAACTAATGAAAAACTGTTTTTT.